These 20 T cell receptor beta chains originate from one sample sequenced in a study of shared clonotypes between healthy human individuals. Here immunoSEQ multiplex PCR was the method, and the copy in TCRdb shows in-frame clones only, minus some. The table has over 950,000 clones, about 80% seen once. Sequenced input: memory CD4+ T cells from PBMCs. Subset noted: CD45RA-negative fraction. These receptors all stem from a young man in good health. Some clones in this sample may be carry-over from other donors' samples.

This chain uses TRBV7-6 with TRBJ1-2; D gene uncertain. The CDR3 covers 13 residues. The germline V gene encodes CDR1 SGHVS and CDR2 FNYEAQ. The V end lost 1 base, the J end lost 8 bases, and 11 bases lay between the germline ends. The CDR3 DNA reads TGTGCCAGCAGCTTAGTAACAGTGGGGGGCTACACCTTC. Translating it yields CASSLVTVGGYTF.

The V and J genes are TRBV20-1 and TRBJ2-1; possible D gene TRBD2, 6 bases. Trimming pared 6 bases from V and 10 bases from J, leaving 13 bases between. CDR1 and CDR2 from the germline V gene are DFQATT and SNEGSKA (reference sequence). The CDR3 has 11 residues. CDR3 region: CSAAIAEEQFF. CDR3 in DNA: TGCAGTGCCGCAATAGCGGAGGAGCAGTTCTTC.

J is TRBJ2-2 and V is TRBV7-2; the D is unclear. V lost 5 bases and J lost 8, with 12 bases in between. Per germline, CDR1 SGHTA and CDR2 FQGNSA. The CDR3 has 13 residues. For the CDR3, the DNA is TGTGCCAGCAGCCCCCGAGAGGTAGGGGAGCTGTTTTTT. Protein: CASSPREVGELFF.

The rearrangement links TRBV30 to TRBJ2-3, with 8 bases identical to TRBD1. Germline V gene lookup returns CDR1 GTSNPN and CDR2 SVGIG (reference sequence). J lost 4 bases, V lost 2 bases, and 2 bases had no gene match. The CDR3 covers 13 residues. The CDR3 here is CAWSSTGADTQYF. The CDR3 DNA follows: TGTGCCTGGAGTTCGACAGGGGCAGATACGCAGTATTTT. Full variable domain (outside the CDR3, taken from reference TRBV30 and TRBJ2-3): SQTIHQWPATLVQPVGSPLSLECTVEGTSNPNLYWYRQAAGRGLQLLFYSVGIGQISSEVPQNLSASRPQDRQFILSSKKLLLSDSGFYLCAWSSTGADTQYFGPGTRLTVL.

The V call is TRBV4-3, the J call TRBJ1-1; D possibly corresponds to TRBD1 (5 bases). The CDR3 spans 19 residues. Germline V CDR1 and CDR2: LGHNA, YSLEER. V was pared by 2 bases and J by 0 bases, with 22 bases between. CDR3 amino acids: CASSQPKTGGGPLNTEAFF. The CDR3 bases are TGCGCCAGCAGCCAACCAAAAACGGGGGGAGGGCCTTTGAACACTGAAGCTTTCTTT.

Notes on this clone: Being one base from a much bigger clone, this may be a read error. CDR3 loop: CASSSTSGNTGELFF. In DNA form, the CDR3 reads TGTGCCAGCAGCTCGACTAGCGGGAACACCGGGGAGCTGTTTTTT. This chain links TRBV11-3 with TRBJ2-2; 9 nucleotides line up with TRBD2. This CDR3 has 15 residues. The germline gives CDR1 SGHNT, CDR2 YENEEA. J lost 1 base, V lost 4 bases, and 1 base had no gene match.

This clone has a single count. V usage is TRBV9 and J usage is TRBJ1-2, with D possibly being TRBD1 (5 bases). The germline CDR1 and CDR2 sequences are SGDLS and YYNGEE. The V and J ends lost 6 bases and 5 bases respectively, with 17 bases between them. CDR3 length equals 14 residues. Here the CDR3 DNA reads TGTGCCAGCACCCTGGCGGGGGATGGGTATGGCTACACCTTC. It yields the protein CASTLAGDGYGYTF.

J is TRBJ1-3 and V is TRBV5-1; 7 bases are a match to TRBD1. The germline gives CDR1 SGHRS, CDR2 YFSETQ. V was pared by 6 bases and J by 0 bases, with 9 bases of the junction left unmatched. The CDR3 is made up of 16 amino acids. In nucleotides, the CDR3 is TGCGCCAGCACCTCGACCGGGACAGCCTCTGGAAACACCATATATTTT. Amino acid sequence: CASTSTGTASGNTIYF.

This clone came up once. The V and J genes are TRBV5-6 and TRBJ1-2; D remains unclear. Trimming removed 3 bases at V and 4 bases at J, with 10 bases between. Germline values: CDR1 SGHDT, CDR2 YYEEEE. The CDR3 covers 13 residues. The CDR3 spells CASSSSPSYGYTF. The CDR3 DNA reads TGTGCCAGCAGCTCTAGTCCCAGCTATGGCTACACCTTC.

This clone was recorded only once. This sequence joins TRBV7-2 and TRBJ1-3; D gene unclear. V lost 3 bases and J 6 bases, leaving 12 bases between the germline ends. The germline gives CDR1 SGHTA, CDR2 FQGNSA. CDR3 length: 14 amino acids. The CDR3 sequence: CASSFGLSVNTIYF. The DNA for the CDR3 is TGTGCCAGCAGCTTCGGTTTGTCGGTAAACACCATATATTTT.

Notes on this clone: A far larger clone is a single base away, which makes a read error likely. The chain is built from TRBV30 and TRBJ1-2; D may be TRBD1 (6 bases). Trimming pared 4 bases from V and 6 bases from J, leaving 18 bases between. Germline CDR1 GTSNPN, CDR2 SVGIG (reference sequence). The CDR3 has 14 amino acids. CDR3 sequence reads: CAWTTPGQFHGYTF. The CDR3 DNA is TGTGCCTGGACCACCCCAGGACAGTTCCATGGCTACACCTTC.

This chain joins TRBV28 and TRBJ2-7; the D is unclear. This CDR3 is built from 13 residues. V shed 2 bases and J shed 5 bases, with 10 bases lying between them. From germline, CDR1 is MDHEN and CDR2 SYDVKM. The CDR3 nucleotides are TGTGCCAGCAGTTTAGTCTATGTGGACGAGCAGTACTTC. Its protein is CASSLVYVDEQYF.

A word on this clone: At the DNA level, this CDR3 is encoded by other sequences in the same sample as well. The chain couples TRBV18 to TRBJ2-3; 7 nucleotides align to TRBD1. V shed 3 bases and J 4 bases; nucleotides not matched to a gene: 4. In germline, CDR1 is KGHSH, CDR2 LQKENI. This CDR3 contains 14 residues. CDR3 nucleotide sequence: TGTGCCAGCTCACCGACAGGGTCCCCAGATACGCAGTATTTT. It codes for CASSPTGSPDTQYF.

This clone came up once. The chain couples TRBV9 to TRBJ2-7, with unresolved D. The germline V and J ends were trimmed by 3 bases and 6 bases, with 13 bases remaining between them. Germline V gene data show CDR1 as SGDLS and CDR2 as YYNGEE. The CDR3 loop spans 13 amino acids. The CDR3 here is CASSALGSTEQYF. CDR3 DNA: TGTGCCAGCAGCGCCCTAGGAAGTACCGAGCAGTACTTC.

Concerning this clone: The same CDR3 is also encoded by other DNA sequences in this sample. The V gene is TRBV11-2, the J gene TRBJ2-7; D unclear. Trimming stripped 1 base from V and 0 bases from J, with 10 bases between. The CDR3 is 15 residues long. CDR1 SGHAT and CDR2 FQNNGV come from the germline V gene. CDR3 sequence (DNA): TGTGCCAGCAGCTTAGCCCCCGGGTCCTCCTACGAGCAGTACTTC. Residues: CASSLAPGSSYEQYF.

Regarding this clone: A much larger clone is a single base away; this may be a read error. The genes are TRBV7-6 and TRBJ1-5, with D tentatively TRBD1 (5 bases). Trimming shortened V by 5 bases and J by 2 bases, and 7 bases separated the two germline ends. The length of the CDR3 is 13 residues. Germline CDR1 and CDR2: SGHVS and FNYEAQ. CDR3 protein: CASSATGNQPQHF. DNA of the CDR3: TGTGCCAGCAGCGCGACAGGCAATCAGCCCCAGCATTTT.

This clone was observed a single time. The genes are TRBV28 and TRBJ2-4, with D maybe TRBD2 (5 bases). The germline gives CDR1 MDHEN, CDR2 SYDVKM. V lost 2 bases and J lost 8, with 19 bases in between. The CDR3 loop spans 16 amino acids. CDR3 nucleotide sequence: TGTGCCAGCAGTTTACGGGGTGGTTGGGCCGGGGACATTCAGTACTTC. Translating gives CASSLRGGWAGDIQYF.

This clone is a singleton in its sample. The chain links TRBV7-3 to TRBJ2-3, with TRBD2 matching 11 bases. The CDR3 length is 16 residues. Germline V gives CDR1 SGHTA, CDR2 FQGTGA. V trimming: 3 bases; J trimming: 3 bases; junction bases outside the gene matches: 5. DNA for the CDR3: TGTGCCAGCAGCTTGGAGACTAGCGGGATTACAGATACGCAGTATTTT. Translation: CASSLETSGITDTQYF.

V usage is TRBV18 and J usage is TRBJ2-7; the D gene is possibly TRBD2 (5 bases). V gave up 3 bases and J gave up 1 base, with 10 bases separating them. The CDR3 has 14 amino acids. The germline gives CDR1 KGHSH, CDR2 LQKENI. DNA of the CDR3: TGTGCCAGCTCACCGGCTCCGGGGTCCTACGAGCAGTACTTC. This sequence encodes CASSPAPGSYEQYF.

The chain uses TRBV2 and TRBJ2-5; the match to TRBD2 covers 7 bases. The CDR3 runs 13 residues. V was pared by 7 bases and J by 2 bases, with 4 bases of the junction left unmatched. Germline CDR1 and CDR2: SNHLY and FYNNEI. The DNA for the CDR3 is TGTGCCAGCACCTTGGGGGGGCAAGAGACCCAGTACTTC. The encoded protein is CASTLGGQETQYF.